The 26 T cell receptor beta chains listed next were all sequenced from one sample in a study of shared clonotypes between healthy human individuals. Assay used: immunoSEQ multiplex PCR; TCRdb lists only in-frame clones, some missing. The repertoire consists of approximately 2,300,000 clones, with around 90% occurring once and the leading ten covering about 0.41%. Input material: naive CD4+ T cells from PBMCs. Subset denoted: CD45RA+ positively selected. Receptor source: a man in his late teens or twenties in good health. Some clones in this sample may be carry-over from other donors' samples.

Concerning this clone itself: The same CDR3 can be traced to other DNA sequences in this sample. The chain recombines TRBV18 with TRBJ2-1, with unresolved D. Trimming shortened V by 0 bases and J by 0 bases, and 9 bases separated the two germline ends. CDR1 and CDR2 from the germline V gene are KGHSH and LQKENI. The CDR3 has 16 amino acids. The CDR3 DNA reads as TGTGCCAGCTCACCACCTAGCTCACGCTCCTACAATGAGCAGTTCTTC. Protein product: CASSPPSSRSYNEQFF.

This clone was picked up one time. This chain connects TRBV4-3 to TRBJ2-1; 7 bases are a match to TRBD1. Trimming took 0 bases from V and 4 from J; bases not matched to a gene: 3. The germline CDR1 and CDR2 sequences are LGHNA and YSLEER. The CDR3 is 15 amino acids. The CDR3 sequence: CASSQDRGPYNEQFF. The CDR3 DNA reads TGCGCCAGCAGCCAAGATAGGGGGCCTTACAATGAGCAGTTCTTC.

The V and J genes are TRBV10-3 and TRBJ1-1; no firm D call. Germline V lookup: CDR1 ENHRY, CDR2 SYGVKD. Trimming pared 6 bases from V and 6 bases from J, leaving 14 bases between. There are 13 residues in the CDR3. CDR3 bases: TGTGCCATCAGCCTTGAAAGGTCTTCTGAAGCTTTCTTT. Protein: CAISLERSSEAFF.

The chain recombines TRBV14 with TRBJ2-2, with 9 positions matching TRBD1. Looked up from germline, CDR1 is SGHDN and CDR2 is FVKESK. This CDR3 comprises 13 residues. Unmatched junction bases numbered 2, after V lost 4 bases and J lost 8 bases. Here the CDR3 DNA reads TGTGCCAGCAGCCGGACAGGGGCAGGGGAGCTGTTTTTT. Residues: CASSRTGAGELFF.

This clone was counted once. CDR3 DNA: TGTGCCAGCAGTTGGCGGGAGTCCTACAATGAGCAGTTCTTC. Its protein product is CASSWRESYNEQFF. This chain connects TRBV25-1 to TRBJ2-1; 7 bases map to TRBD2. Germline V gives CDR1 MGHDK, CDR2 SYGVNS. This CDR3 comprises 14 residues. V dropped 5 bases and J dropped 1; count of bases not matched to a gene: 2.

This clone came up once. The gene calls are TRBV5-1 and TRBJ2-2; D might be TRBD2 (5 bases). This CDR3 is 14 amino acids long. Germline-derived CDR1 and CDR2 are SGHRS and YFSETQ. V was cut by 6 bases and J by 6 bases, with 15 bases left in between. CDR3: CASKEADNPGELFF. CDR3 in DNA: TGCGCCAGCAAGGAGGCCGACAATCCCGGGGAGCTGTTTTTT.

V and J are TRBV13 and TRBJ2-2, with 9 bases aligning to TRBD2. This CDR3 contains 15 residues. Germline V lookup: CDR1 PRHDT, CDR2 FYEKMQ (reference sequence). Trimming removed 7 bases from V and 5 bases from J; junction bases left unmatched: 8. This CDR3 is CASTELAGRTGELFF. The CDR3 nucleotides read TGTGCCAGCACCGAACTAGCGGGTCGGACCGGGGAGCTGTTTTTT.

Details on this clone: Other DNA sequences in the sample encode the same CDR3. The chain combines TRBV2 with TRBJ1-1; TRBD1 matches at 7 bases. CDR1 is SNHLY and CDR2 is FYNNEI in the germline V gene. This CDR3 has 13 residues. J lost 2 bases, V lost 5 bases, and 2 bases had no gene match. The CDR3 loop is CASSRQGNTEAFF. The CDR3 DNA reads as TGTGCCAGCAGTAGACAGGGAAACACTGAAGCTTTCTTT.

This clone was seen just once. The chain couples TRBV2 to TRBJ1-2; TRBD1 matches 7 bases. The CDR3 spans 14 residues. With 2 bases clipped from V and 4 bases from J, the junction kept 4 bases outside the gene matches. In germline, CDR1 is SNHLY, CDR2 FYNNEI. CDR3 sequence reads: CASSERGQSYGYTF. The CDR3 region has the DNA TGTGCCAGCAGTGAAAGGGGACAGAGCTATGGCTACACCTTC.

The chain links TRBV19 to TRBJ2-7, with 9 nucleotides matching TRBD1. CDR1 and CDR2 from the germline V gene are LNHDA and SQIVND (reference sequence). The CDR3 is 13 residues long. V dropped 6 bases and J dropped 4; count of bases not matched to a gene: 4. As DNA, the CDR3 is TGTGCCAGTAGGGTCGACAGGGGGTACGAGCAGTACTTC. It encodes CASRVDRGYEQYF.

Remarks on this clone: This sample also contains other DNA sequences that code for the same CDR3. J is TRBJ2-5 and V is TRBV25-1; no clear D gene. Germline CDR1 and CDR2: MGHDK and SYGVNS. The V end was cut by 2 bases, the J end by 5 bases, with 3 bases between. This CDR3 comprises 11 residues. The CDR3 DNA reads as TGTGCCAGCAGTGAAGCTGAGACCCAGTACTTC. It specifies CASSEAETQYF. The whole variable domain, remainder taken from reference TRBV25-1 and TRBJ2-5, is EADIYQTPRYLVIGTGKKITLECSQTMGHDKMYWYQQDPGMELHLIHYSYGVNSTEKGDLSSESTVSRIRTEHFPLTLESARPSHTSQYLCASSEAETQYFGPGTRLLVL.

The gene calls are TRBV18 and TRBJ2-1; 12 bases line up with TRBD2. The germline V gene has CDR1 KGHSH and CDR2 LQKENI. With 3 bases clipped from V and 5 bases from J, the junction kept 5 bases outside the gene matches. The length of the CDR3 is 16 residues. CDR3 nucleotide sequence: TGTGCCAGCTCACCCTTGACTAGCGGGGGCAACAATGAGCAGTTCTTC. Translated: CASSPLTSGGNNEQFF.

The chain carries TRBV15 and TRBJ2-7, with D hard to call. The germline V and J ends were trimmed by 0 bases and 2 bases, with 11 bases remaining between them. The CDR3 sequence is 15 residues long. The V gene's germline CDR1 is LNHNV and CDR2 YYDKDF (reference sequence). The CDR3: CATSRDRAKPYEQYF. The CDR3 DNA reads TGTGCCACCAGCAGAGATCGTGCCAAGCCCTACGAGCAGTACTTC.

This chain links TRBV28 with TRBJ1-3; the D is unclear. Trimming shortened V by 6 bases and J by 0 bases, and 9 bases separated the two germline ends. From germline, CDR1 is MDHEN and CDR2 SYDVKM. The CDR3 totals 14 residues. The CDR3 loop is CASRFGPSGNTIYF. CDR3 bases: TGTGCCAGCAGATTCGGCCCCTCTGGAAACACCATATATTTT.

This CDR3 is CASSETGANVLTF. The CDR3 nucleotides read TGTGCCAGCAGTGAAACTGGGGCCAACGTCCTGACTTTC. The chain is built from TRBV6-1 and TRBJ2-6, with D unclear. The V end lost 2 bases, the J end lost 2 bases, and 1 base lay between the germline ends. This CDR3 spans 13 amino acids. Germline V lookup: CDR1 MNHNS, CDR2 SASEGT.

The chain's CDR3 is CASSPGQGVRQPQHF. CDR3 in DNA: TGCGCCAGCAGCCCGGGACAGGGGGTGAGGCAGCCCCAGCATTTT. The chain joins TRBV4-1 to TRBJ1-5; 11 bases fit TRBD1. Germline V lookup: CDR1 MGHRA, CDR2 YSYEKL. The CDR3 contains 15 residues. The V gene end was trimmed by 4 bases and the J gene end by 7 bases; junction bases not matched to a gene: 6.

The chain joins TRBV27 to TRBJ1-4; perhaps TRBD1 as D (5 bases). Trimming shortened V by 5 bases and J by 7 bases, and 14 bases separated the two germline ends. This CDR3 has 14 amino acids. The V gene's germline CDR1 is MNHEY and CDR2 SMNVEV (reference sequence). The CDR3 is CASSRGTDPEKLFF. In nucleotides, the CDR3 is TGTGCCAGCAGTCGGGGGACGGACCCTGAAAAACTGTTTTTT.

This rearrangement joins TRBV5-1 to TRBJ2-1; the match to TRBD2 covers 7 bases. J lost 6 bases, V lost 4 bases, and 13 bases had no gene match. The CDR3 is 16 amino acids. CDR1 is SGHRS and CDR2 is YFSETQ in the germline V gene. In DNA form, the CDR3 reads TGCGCCAGCAGCCTCGCCGGGCGGGAGCCGCCCAATGAGCAGTTCTTC. It translates to CASSLAGREPPNEQFF.

As to this clone: Different DNA sequences within this sample yield the same CDR3. The V gene is TRBV5-1, the J gene TRBJ2-1; 11 bases map to TRBD2. Germline values: CDR1 SGHRS, CDR2 YFSETQ. This CDR3 has 15 residues. Trimming removed 3 bases from V and 6 bases from J; junction bases left unmatched: 5. The CDR3 sequence: CASSSGTSGVNEQFF. CDR3 coding DNA: TGCGCCAGCAGCTCCGGGACTAGCGGAGTCAATGAGCAGTTCTTC.

The V gene is TRBV29-1, the J gene TRBJ2-7; D is possibly TRBD2 (5 bases). Germline V gene sequence: CDR1 SQVTM, CDR2 ANQGSEA. The CDR3 extends over 14 amino acids. Trimming removed 4 bases at V and 1 base at J, with 14 bases between. This chain's CDR3 is CSVGGRLGSYEQYF. CDR3 nucleotide sequence: TGCAGCGTTGGCGGGCGCCTGGGATCCTACGAGCAGTACTTC.

V is TRBV18 and J is TRBJ2-2, with TRBD2 matching over 11 bases. The CDR3 extends over 20 amino acids. V shed 2 bases, J shed 8 bases, and the junction held 19 bases outside the gene matches. CDR1 is KGHSH and CDR2 is LQKENI in the germline V gene. The CDR3 bases are TGTGCCAGCTCACCAAAAGGGAACTTGTGGACTAGCGGGTCCCTAGGGGAGCTGTTTTTT. Translation: CASSPKGNLWTSGSLGELFF.

This clone appeared a single time. V and J are TRBV7-2 and TRBJ1-1, with D uncertain. Germline CDR1 reads SGHTA; CDR2 reads FQGNSA. The V and J ends lost 7 bases and 4 bases respectively, with 16 bases between them. The CDR3 is 14 amino acids. CDR3 protein: CASTFQAQLTEAFF. DNA for the CDR3: TGTGCCAGCACCTTTCAAGCGCAACTCACTGAAGCTTTCTTT.

The J gene is TRBJ2-7, the V gene TRBV2, with 10 bases fitting TRBD2. J gave up 4 bases and V 6 bases, and 6 bases lay outside the gene matches. The CDR3 is 14 amino acids. Germline lookup yields CDR1 SNHLY and CDR2 FYNNEI. The CDR3 loop reads CASRTASGSYEQYF. The CDR3 nucleotides are TGTGCCAGCAGGACGGCTAGCGGGAGTTACGAGCAGTACTTC.

The chain has TRBV5-1 and TRBJ2-7; no definite D call. Trimming left V 2 bases short and J 2 bases short, with 11 bases between. The CDR3 has 14 amino acids. CDR1 and CDR2 (germline): SGHRS, YFSETQ. The CDR3 region has the DNA TGCGCCAGCAGCTTAGAGTCCTTGGCCTACGAGCAGTACTTC. Amino acids: CASSLESLAYEQYF. Supplemented by reference TRBV5-1 and TRBJ2-7, the full variable domain reads KAGVTQTPRYLIKTRGQQVTLSCSPISGHRSVSWYQQTPGQGLQFLFEYFSETQRNKGNFPGRFSGRQFSNSRSEMNVSTLELGDSALYLCASSLESLAYEQYFGPGTRLTVT.

The chain is built from TRBV6-5 and TRBJ1-2; D is uncertain. CDR1 is MNHEY, CDR2 SVGAGI, per germline. The CDR3 consists of 11 residues. V lost 10 bases and J lost 5, with 11 bases in between. CDR3 sequence reads: CATVVAYGYTF. CDR3 DNA: TGTGCCACCGTGGTGGCTTATGGCTACACCTTC.

This rearrangement joins TRBV6-6 to TRBJ1-1; 8 bases are a match to TRBD1. The V and J ends lost 7 bases and 1 base, in that order; junction bases with no gene match: 5. CDR1 is MNHNY and CDR2 is SVGAGI in the germline V gene (reference sequence). The CDR3 length is 14 residues. The CDR3: CASIGQGPNTEAFF. In DNA form, the CDR3 reads TGTGCCAGCATCGGACAGGGACCGAACACTGAAGCTTTCTTT.